Detailed here is one T cell receptor (beta chain). It was with unique molecular identifiers that the TCRbeta library was prepared. TCRdb reprocessed the PCR reads with MiXCR, giving one entry per CDR3 protein. This repertoire shows roughly 500,000 distinct CDR3 sequences, around 13% found once; its top ten account for around 6%. These data originate in a study of T-cell reconstitution after alpha-beta-depleted transplantation in children. V lost 4 bases to trimming and J lost 2 bases, with 18 bases between them. The V gene's germline CDR1 is LGHDT and CDR2 YNNKEL (reference sequence). This CDR3 is 16 amino acids long.

The rearrangement links TRBV3-1 to TRBJ2-7, with D perhaps matching TRBD1 or TRBD2 (6 bases each). This TCR was sampled from a human donor who donated a stem cell graft to a child with combined immunodeficiency. This specimen consisted of PBMCs from the stem cell graft donor, obtained from the stem cell graft. In nucleotides, the CDR3 is TGTGCCAGCAGCCTTCTTAACGGGGGCCGTACCTACGAGCAGTACTTC. Translating gives CASSLLNGGRTYEQYF.